Described below is a single T cell receptor beta chain sequence and its context. The data stem from a study of blood T cell repertoires in COVID-19. Study-level information: T cells, B-cell-depleted T cells, or PBMCs supplied cDNA or gDNA.

Profiling relied on immunoSEQ multiplex PCR, and the TCRdb table lists in-frame clones only, not all of them. The sample has about 110,000 clones, 65% to 85% seen once. Germline CDR1 and CDR2: SNHLY and FYNNEI. The CDR3 totals 14 residues. V was cut by 7 bases and J by 0 bases, with 12 bases left in between. The receptor was derived from a woman in her sixties or seventies with acute or convalescent COVID-19. The rearrangement uses TRBV2 and TRBJ1-1, with D perhaps TRBD1 (5 bases). The specimen sequenced was peripheral blood. As DNA, the CDR3 is TGTGCCAGCAATCAGTTACAGGTGAACACTGAAGCTTTCTTT. As protein: CASNQLQVNTEAFF. The whole variable domain, filled in from reference TRBV2 and TRBJ1-1, reads EPEVTQTPSHQVTQMGQEVILRCVPISNHLYFYWYRQILGQKVEFLVSFYNNEISEKSEIFDDQFSVERPDGSNFTLKIRSTKLEDSAMYFCASNQLQVNTEAFFGQGTRLTVV.